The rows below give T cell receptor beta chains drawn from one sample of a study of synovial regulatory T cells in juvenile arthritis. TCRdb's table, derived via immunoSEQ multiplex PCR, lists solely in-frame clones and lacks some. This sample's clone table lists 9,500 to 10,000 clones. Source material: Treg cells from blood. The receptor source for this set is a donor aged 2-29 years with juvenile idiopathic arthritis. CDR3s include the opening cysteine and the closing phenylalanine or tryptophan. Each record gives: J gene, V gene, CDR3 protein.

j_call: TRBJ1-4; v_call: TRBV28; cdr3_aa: CASSLPQSTSVEKLFF
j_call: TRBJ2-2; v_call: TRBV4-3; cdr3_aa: CASSQHPRTGGYTGELFF
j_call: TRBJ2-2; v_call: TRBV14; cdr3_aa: CASSRWGGTGELFF
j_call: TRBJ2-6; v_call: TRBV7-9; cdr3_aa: CASSLALDSSGANVLTF
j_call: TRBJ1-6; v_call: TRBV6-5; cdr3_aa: CASSPPRANSPLHF
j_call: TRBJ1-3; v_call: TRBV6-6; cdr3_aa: CASSYSADTIYF
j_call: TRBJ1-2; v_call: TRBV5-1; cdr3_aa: CASTKEAGINYGYTF
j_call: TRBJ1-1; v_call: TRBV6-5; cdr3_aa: CASSTLSGYTEAFF
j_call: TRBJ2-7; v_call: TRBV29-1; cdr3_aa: CSVGWDYEQYF
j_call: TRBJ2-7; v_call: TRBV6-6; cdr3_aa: CASSLLRGYEQYF
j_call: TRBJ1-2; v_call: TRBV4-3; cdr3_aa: CASSQDRNYGYTF
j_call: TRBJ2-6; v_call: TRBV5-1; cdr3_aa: CASKGSGANVLTF
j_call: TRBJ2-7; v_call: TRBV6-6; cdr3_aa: CASSYRGADTYEQYF
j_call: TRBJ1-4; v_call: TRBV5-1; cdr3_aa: CASSQQGGTNEKLFF
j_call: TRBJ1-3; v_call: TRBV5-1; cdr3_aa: CASSLPGGNTIYF
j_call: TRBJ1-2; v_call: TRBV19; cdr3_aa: CASSIGLQGGYTF
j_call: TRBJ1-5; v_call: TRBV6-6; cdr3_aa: CASIPGGAQGNQPQHF
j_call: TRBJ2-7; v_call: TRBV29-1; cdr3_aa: CSVELGQNYEQYF
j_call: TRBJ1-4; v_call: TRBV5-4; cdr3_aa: CASSRGRAGEKLFF
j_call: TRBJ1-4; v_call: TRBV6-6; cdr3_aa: CASSYGQNMNEKLFF
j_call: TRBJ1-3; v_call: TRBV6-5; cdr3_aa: CASRPGGGSLAIYF
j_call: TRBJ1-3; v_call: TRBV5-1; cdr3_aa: CASSAFPGQGAGGNTIYF
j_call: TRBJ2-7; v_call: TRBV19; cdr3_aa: CASSMGRAVAYEQYF
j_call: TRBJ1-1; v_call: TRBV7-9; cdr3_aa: CASSWNDRGTAFF
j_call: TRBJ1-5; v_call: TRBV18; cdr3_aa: CASSRGVSNQPQHF